These T cell receptor beta chains were read from a single sample in a study of T cell repertoires in cytomegalovirus infection. MiXCR was run by TCRdb on the reads, yielding one entry per CDR3 protein. The profile shows roughly 760,000 distinct CDR3 sequences, 35% of them singletons. Input material: PBMCs. Source of these receptors: a human donor in good health (CMV status not recorded). Some clones in this sample may be carry-over from other donors' samples. Each CDR3 is given with its conserved first and last residue. A D gene is named only where the DNA matches it firmly. Clone size appears in some rows only: once, few, many, or a class for an expanded clone.

D,V,J,size,CDR3,DNA
-,TRBV10-3,TRBJ2-2,-,CAISPITGTNSGELFF,TGTGCCATCAGTCCAATCACGGGGACGAACTCCGGGGAGCTGTTTTTT
-,TRBV27,TRBJ2-7,-,CASSLVGTVNYEQYF,TGTGCCAGCAGTTTAGTAGGTACGGTTAACTACGAGCAGTACTTC
TRBD1,TRBV5-6,TRBJ1-3,-,CASSLAIQGAGSGNTIYF,TGTGCCAGCAGCTTGGCCATCCAGGGGGCCGGCTCTGGAAACACCATATATTTT
-,TRBV2,TRBJ1-4,few,CASFRDIPTNEKLFF,TGTGCCAGCTTCAGGGACATACCAACTAATGAAAAACTGTTTTTT
-,TRBV20-1,TRBJ2-3,-,CSARDLLGALTTQYF,TGCAGTGCTAGAGATCTTTTGGGTGCTTTAACTACGCAGTATTTT
-,TRBV11-1,TRBJ2-5,-,CASSELGGRETQYF,TGTGCCAGCAGCGAGTTGGGGGGTCGAGAGACCCAGTACTTC
TRBD1,TRBV20-1,TRBJ2-7,-,CSAPRPGQGGEQYF,TGCAGTGCCCCGCGACCGGGACAGGGGGGCGAGCAGTACTTC
-,TRBV28,TRBJ1-2,few,CASSLPRLANYGYTF,TGTGCCAGCAGTTTACCCCGGCTAGCTAACTATGGCTACACCTTC
-,TRBV19,TRBJ1-3,-,CATGGFGQRGNTIYF,TGTGCCACCGGCGGTTTCGGGCAGAGAGGAAACACCATATATTTT
-,TRBV11-2,TRBJ1-5,-,CASSLDLRGQPQHF,TGTGCCAGCAGCTTAGATCTAAGGGGGCAGCCCCAGCATTTT
TRBD2,TRBV29-1,TRBJ2-2,-,CSVEVLPGLAGFGGELFF,TGCAGCGTTGAAGTACTTCCCGGACTAGCGGGATTTGGCGGGGAGCTGTTTTTT
-,TRBV7-4,TRBJ1-3,-,CASSPRGGGGSGNTIYF,TGTGCCAGCAGCCCACGTGGCGGGGGGGGCTCTGGAAACACCATATATTTT
-,TRBV10-3,TRBJ2-7,few,CAISESMSSYEQYF,TGTGCCATCAGTGAGTCGATGAGCTCCTACGAGCAGTACTTC
-,TRBV7-2,TRBJ1-1,once,CASSRQPTKNTEALF,TGTGCCAGCAGCCGACAACCTACAAAGAACACTGAAGCTTTATTT
-,TRBV28,TRBJ1-2,many,CASSPPDGPTNYGYTF,TGTGCCAGCAGTCCCCCGGACGGACCAACAAACTATGGCTACACCTTC
-,TRBV6-5,TRBJ1-4,-,CASSYSGAQAREKLFF,TGTGCCAGCAGTTACTCCGGGGCACAGGCGCGTGAAAAACTGTTTTTT
TRBD2,TRBV7-9,TRBJ2-3,few,CASSPGGTSTDTQYF,TGTGCCAGCAGCCCGGGGGGGACCAGCACAGATACGCAGTATTTT
TRBD1,TRBV20-1,TRBJ1-4,few,CSARTGGIEKLFF,TGCAGTGCCAGGACAGGGGGTATTGAAAAACTGTTTTTT
-,TRBV5-4,TRBJ1-2,-,CASSLTGPYYGYTF,TGTGCCAGCAGCTTGACAGGGCCATATTATGGCTACACCTTC
TRBD1,TRBV13,TRBJ2-3,once,CASSLPWTGGRTDTQYF,TGTGCCAGCAGCTTACCTTGGACAGGGGGCAGAACAGATACGCAGTATTTT
TRBD1,TRBV28,TRBJ1-1,few,CASTSFRGVNTEAFF,TGTGCCAGCACCTCTTTCAGGGGGGTCAACACTGAAGCTTTCTTT
-,TRBV27,TRBJ1-2,once,CASRLQGSLSYGYTF,TGTGCCAGCAGGCTACAGGGAAGCCTGTCCTATGGCTACACCTTC
TRBD2,TRBV5-6,TRBJ2-5,-,CASSLRTSGYQETQYF,TGTGCCAGCAGCTTGAGGACTAGCGGGTACCAAGAGACCCAGTACTTC
TRBD1,TRBV7-6,TRBJ2-3,few,CASSYPGTGGDTQYF,TGTGCCAGCAGCTACCCCGGGACAGGGGGAGATACGCAGTATTTT
TRBD1,TRBV7-6,TRBJ1-4,-,CASSYDRGNEKLFF,TGTGCCAGCAGTTACGACAGGGGGAATGAAAAACTGTTTTTT
TRBD1,TRBV7-2,TRBJ1-2,-,CASSSGQGENGYTF,TGTGCCAGCAGCTCCGGACAGGGGGAAAATGGCTACACCTTC
TRBD2,TRBV7-6,TRBJ2-7,-,CASSSNRGLETYEQYF,TGTGCCAGCAGCTCCAATCGCGGACTAGAGACCTACGAGCAGTACTTC